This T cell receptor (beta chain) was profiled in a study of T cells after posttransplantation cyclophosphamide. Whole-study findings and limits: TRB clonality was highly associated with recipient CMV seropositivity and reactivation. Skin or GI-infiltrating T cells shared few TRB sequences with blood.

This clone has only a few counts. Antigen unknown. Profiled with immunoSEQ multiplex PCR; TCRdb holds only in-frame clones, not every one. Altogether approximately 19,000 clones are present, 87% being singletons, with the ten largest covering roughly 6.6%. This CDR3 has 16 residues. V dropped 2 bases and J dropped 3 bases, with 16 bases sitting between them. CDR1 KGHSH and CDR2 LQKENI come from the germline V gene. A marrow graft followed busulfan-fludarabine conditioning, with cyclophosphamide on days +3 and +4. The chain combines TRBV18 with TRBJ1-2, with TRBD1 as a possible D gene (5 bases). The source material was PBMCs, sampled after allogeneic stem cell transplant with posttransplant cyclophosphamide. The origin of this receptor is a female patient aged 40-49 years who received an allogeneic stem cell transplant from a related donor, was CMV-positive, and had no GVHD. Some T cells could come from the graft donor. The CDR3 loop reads CASSPMMGPFHYGYTF. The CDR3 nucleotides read TGTGCCAGCTCACCAATGATGGGGCCCTTTCACTATGGCTACACCTTC. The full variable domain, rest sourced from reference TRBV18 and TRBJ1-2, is NAGVMQNPRHLVRRRGQEARLRCSPMKGHSHVYWYRQLPEEGLKFMVYLQKENIIDESGMPKERFSAEFPKEGPSILRIQQVVRGDSAAYFCASSPMMGPFHYGYTFGSGTRLTVV.